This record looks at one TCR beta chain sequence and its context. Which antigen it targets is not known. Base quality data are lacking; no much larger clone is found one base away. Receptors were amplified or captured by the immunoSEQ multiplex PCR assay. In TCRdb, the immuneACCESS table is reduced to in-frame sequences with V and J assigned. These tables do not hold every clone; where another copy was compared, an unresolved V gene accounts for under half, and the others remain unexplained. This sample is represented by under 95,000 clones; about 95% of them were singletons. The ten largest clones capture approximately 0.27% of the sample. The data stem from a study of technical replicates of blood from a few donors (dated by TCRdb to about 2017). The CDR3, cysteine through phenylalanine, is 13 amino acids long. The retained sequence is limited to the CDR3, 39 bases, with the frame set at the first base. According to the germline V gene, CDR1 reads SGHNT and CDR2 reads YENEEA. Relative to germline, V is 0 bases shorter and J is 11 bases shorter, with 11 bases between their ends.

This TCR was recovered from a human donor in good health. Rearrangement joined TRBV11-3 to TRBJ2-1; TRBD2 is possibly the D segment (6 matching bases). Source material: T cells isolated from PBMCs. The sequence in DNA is TGTGCCAGCAGCTTAGATTTCGGGGGACAGCAGTTCTTC. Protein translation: CASSLDFGGQQFF.